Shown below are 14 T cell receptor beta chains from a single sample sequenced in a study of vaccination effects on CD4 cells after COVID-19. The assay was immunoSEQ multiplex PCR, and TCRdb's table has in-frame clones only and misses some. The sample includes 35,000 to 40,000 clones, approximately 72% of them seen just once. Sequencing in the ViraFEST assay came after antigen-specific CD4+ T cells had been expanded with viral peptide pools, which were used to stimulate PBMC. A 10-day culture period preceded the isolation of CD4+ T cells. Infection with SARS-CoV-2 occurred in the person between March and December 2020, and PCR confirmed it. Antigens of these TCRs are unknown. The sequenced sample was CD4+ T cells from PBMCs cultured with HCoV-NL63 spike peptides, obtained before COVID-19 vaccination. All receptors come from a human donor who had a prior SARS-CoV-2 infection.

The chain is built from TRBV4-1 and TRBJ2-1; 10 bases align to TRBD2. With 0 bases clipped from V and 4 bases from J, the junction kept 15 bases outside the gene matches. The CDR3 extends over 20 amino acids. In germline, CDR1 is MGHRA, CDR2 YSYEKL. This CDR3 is CASSQDRSSGGPGRYNEQFF. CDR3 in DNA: TGCGCCAGCAGCCAAGATCGGAGTAGCGGGGGGCCCGGCCGGTACAATGAGCAGTTCTTC.

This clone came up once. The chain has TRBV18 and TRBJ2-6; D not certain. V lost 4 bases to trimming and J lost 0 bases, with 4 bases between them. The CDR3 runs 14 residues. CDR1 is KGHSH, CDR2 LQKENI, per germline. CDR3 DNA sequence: TGTGCCAGCTCACGGGACTCTGGGGCCAACGTCCTGACTTTC. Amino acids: CASSRDSGANVLTF.

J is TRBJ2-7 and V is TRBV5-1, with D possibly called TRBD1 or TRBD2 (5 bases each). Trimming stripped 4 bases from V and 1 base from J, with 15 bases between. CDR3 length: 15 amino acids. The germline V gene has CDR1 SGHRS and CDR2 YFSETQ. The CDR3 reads CASSPNQGESYEQYF. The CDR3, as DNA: TGCGCCAGCAGCCCTAACCAGGGAGAATCCTACGAGCAGTACTTC.

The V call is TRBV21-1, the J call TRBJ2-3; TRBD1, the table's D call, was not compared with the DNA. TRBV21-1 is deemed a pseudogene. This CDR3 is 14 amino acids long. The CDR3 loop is CASGNRPCTDTQYF. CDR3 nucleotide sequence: TGTGCCAGTGGAAACAGGCCCTGCACAGATACGCAGTATTTT.

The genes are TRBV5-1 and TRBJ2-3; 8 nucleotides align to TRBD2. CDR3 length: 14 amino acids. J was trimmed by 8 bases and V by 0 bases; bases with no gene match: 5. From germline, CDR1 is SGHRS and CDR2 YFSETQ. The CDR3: CASSLDGRGVTQYF. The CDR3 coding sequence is TGCGCCAGCAGCTTGGACGGGAGGGGGGTTACGCAGTATTTT.

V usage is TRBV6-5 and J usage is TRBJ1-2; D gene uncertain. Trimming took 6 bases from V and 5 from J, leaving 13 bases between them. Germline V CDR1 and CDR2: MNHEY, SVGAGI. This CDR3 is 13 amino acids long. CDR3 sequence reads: CASSPGGRYGYTF. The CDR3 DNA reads TGTGCCAGCAGCCCCGGTGGTCGGTATGGCTACACCTTC.

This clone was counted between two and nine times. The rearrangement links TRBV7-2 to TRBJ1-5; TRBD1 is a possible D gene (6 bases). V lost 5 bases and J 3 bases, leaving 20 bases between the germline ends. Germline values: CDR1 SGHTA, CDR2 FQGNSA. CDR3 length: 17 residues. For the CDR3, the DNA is TGTGCCAGCAGCCCAGGACAGACATGGTTATACAATCAGCCCCAGCATTTT. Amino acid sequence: CASSPGQTWLYNQPQHF.

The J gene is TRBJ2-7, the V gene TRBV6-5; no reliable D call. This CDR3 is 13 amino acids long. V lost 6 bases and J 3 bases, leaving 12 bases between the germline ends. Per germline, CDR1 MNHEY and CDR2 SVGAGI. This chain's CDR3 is CASSLNKGYEQYF. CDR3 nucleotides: TGTGCCAGCAGCCTCAACAAGGGCTACGAGCAGTACTTC.

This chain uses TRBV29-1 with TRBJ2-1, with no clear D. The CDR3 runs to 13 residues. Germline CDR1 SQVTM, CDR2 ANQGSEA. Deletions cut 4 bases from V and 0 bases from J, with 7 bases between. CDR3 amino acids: CSVGDLSYNEQFF. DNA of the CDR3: TGCAGCGTTGGCGACCTCTCCTACAATGAGCAGTTCTTC.

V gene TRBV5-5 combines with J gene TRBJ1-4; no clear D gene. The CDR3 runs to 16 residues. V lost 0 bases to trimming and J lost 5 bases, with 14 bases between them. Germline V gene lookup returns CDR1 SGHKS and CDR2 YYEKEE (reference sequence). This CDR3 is CASSLGPPTRNEKLFF. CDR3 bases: TGTGCCAGCAGCTTGGGACCCCCCACCCGGAATGAAAAACTGTTTTTT.

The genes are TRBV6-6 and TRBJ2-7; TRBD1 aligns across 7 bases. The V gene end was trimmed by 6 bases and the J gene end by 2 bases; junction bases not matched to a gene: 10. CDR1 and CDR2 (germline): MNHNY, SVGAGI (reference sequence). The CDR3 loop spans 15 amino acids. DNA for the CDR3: TGTGCCAGCAGCAGGGGACAGCTATCGGCCTACGAGCAGTACTTC. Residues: CASSRGQLSAYEQYF.

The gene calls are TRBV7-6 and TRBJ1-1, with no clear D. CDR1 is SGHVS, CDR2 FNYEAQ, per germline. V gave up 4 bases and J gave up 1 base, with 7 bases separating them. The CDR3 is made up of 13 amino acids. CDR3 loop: CASSSQSNTEAFF. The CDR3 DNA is TGTGCCAGCAGCTCCCAGTCGAACACTGAAGCTTTCTTT.

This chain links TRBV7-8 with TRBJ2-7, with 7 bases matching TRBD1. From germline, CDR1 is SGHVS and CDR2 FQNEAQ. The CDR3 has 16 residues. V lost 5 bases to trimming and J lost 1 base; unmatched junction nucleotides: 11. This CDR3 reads CASSQPGTVVSYEQYF. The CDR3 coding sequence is TGTGCCAGCAGCCAACCCGGGACAGTTGTTTCCTACGAGCAGTACTTC.

CDR3 sequence (DNA): TGTGCCAGCAGCAAATTTTCTGACGGAGAGACCCAGTACTTC. It yields the protein CASSKFSDGETQYF. The rearrangement links TRBV21-1 to TRBJ2-5. TRBV21-1 is a pseudogene segment. The CDR3 extends over 14 amino acids.